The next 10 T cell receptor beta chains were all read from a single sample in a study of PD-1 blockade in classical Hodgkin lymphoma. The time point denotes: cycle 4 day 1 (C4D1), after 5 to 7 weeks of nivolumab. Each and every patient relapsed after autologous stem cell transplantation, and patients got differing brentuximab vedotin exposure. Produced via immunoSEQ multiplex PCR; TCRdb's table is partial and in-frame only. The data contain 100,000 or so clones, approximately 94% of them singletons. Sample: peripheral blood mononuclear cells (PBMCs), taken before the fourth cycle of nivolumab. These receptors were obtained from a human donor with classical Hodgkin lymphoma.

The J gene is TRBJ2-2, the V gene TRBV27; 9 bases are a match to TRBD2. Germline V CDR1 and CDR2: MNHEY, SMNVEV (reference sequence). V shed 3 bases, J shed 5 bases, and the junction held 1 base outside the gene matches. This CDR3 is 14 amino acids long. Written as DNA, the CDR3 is TGTGCCAGCAGTTTTGGACTAGCGACCGGGGAGCTGTTTTTT. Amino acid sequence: CASSFGLATGELFF.

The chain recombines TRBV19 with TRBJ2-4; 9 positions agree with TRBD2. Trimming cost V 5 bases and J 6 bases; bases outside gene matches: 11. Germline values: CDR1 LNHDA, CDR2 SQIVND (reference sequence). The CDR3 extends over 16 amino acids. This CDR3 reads CASSDQRGAGGNIQYF. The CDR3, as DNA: TGTGCCAGTAGTGATCAAAGGGGAGCGGGGGGAAACATTCAGTACTTC.

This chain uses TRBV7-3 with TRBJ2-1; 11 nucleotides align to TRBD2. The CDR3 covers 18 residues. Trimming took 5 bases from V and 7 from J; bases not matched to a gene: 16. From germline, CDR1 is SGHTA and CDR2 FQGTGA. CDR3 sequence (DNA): TGTGCCAGCAGCCCGCGACGAGGTGGCATAGCGGGAGGGAATGAGCAGTTCTTC. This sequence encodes CASSPRRGGIAGGNEQFF.

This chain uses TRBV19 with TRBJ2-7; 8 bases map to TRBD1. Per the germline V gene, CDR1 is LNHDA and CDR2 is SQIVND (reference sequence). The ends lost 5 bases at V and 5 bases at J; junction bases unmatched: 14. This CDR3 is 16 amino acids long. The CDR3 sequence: CASSLRTGRLFNEQYF. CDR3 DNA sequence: TGTGCCAGTAGTCTACGGACAGGGCGATTGTTCAACGAGCAGTACTTC.

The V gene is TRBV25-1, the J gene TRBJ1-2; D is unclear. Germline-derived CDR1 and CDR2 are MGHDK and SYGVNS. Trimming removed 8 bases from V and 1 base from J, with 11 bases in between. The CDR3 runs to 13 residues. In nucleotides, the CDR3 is TGTGCCAGCTCCGCGGAGGGTAACTATGGCTACACCTTC. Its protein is CASSAEGNYGYTF.

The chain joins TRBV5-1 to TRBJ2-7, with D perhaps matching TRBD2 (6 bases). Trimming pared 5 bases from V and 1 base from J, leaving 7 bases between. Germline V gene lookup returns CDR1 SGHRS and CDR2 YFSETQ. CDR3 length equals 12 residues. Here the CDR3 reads CASRGGSYEQYF. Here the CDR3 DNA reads TGCGCCAGCAGGGGGGGTTCCTACGAGCAGTACTTC.

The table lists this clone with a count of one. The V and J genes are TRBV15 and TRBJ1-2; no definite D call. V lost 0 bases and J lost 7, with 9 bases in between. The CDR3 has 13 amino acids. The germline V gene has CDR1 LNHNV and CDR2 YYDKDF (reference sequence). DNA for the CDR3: TGTGCCACCAGCAGAGATTACGGGCCTGGCTACACCTTC. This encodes CATSRDYGPGYTF.

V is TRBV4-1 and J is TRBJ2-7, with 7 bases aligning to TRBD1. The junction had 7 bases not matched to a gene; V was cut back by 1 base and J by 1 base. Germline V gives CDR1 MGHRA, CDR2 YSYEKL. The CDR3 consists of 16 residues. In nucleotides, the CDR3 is TGCGCCAGCAGCCAAGCTTCGCGACAGGGATCCTACGAGCAGTACTTC. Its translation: CASSQASRQGSYEQYF.

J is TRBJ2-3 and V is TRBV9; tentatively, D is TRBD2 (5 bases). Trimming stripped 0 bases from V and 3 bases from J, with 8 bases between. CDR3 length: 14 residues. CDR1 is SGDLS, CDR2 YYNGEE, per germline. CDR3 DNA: TGTGCCAGCAGCGTAGAACTAGGAACAGATACGCAGTATTTT. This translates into CASSVELGTDTQYF.

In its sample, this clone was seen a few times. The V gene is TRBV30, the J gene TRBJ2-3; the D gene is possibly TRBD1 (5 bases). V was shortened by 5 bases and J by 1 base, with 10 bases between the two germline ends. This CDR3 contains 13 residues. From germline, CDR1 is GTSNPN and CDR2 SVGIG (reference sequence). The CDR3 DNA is TGTGCCTGGGGAACGACAGGCACAGATACGCAGTATTTT. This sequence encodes CAWGTTGTDTQYF.